The 2 T cell receptor beta chains in this list originate from one sample, sequenced in a study of cytomegalovirus exposure and HLA in healthy donors. Both 60 Vbeta primers and 13 Jbeta primers went into the PCR. Clones were sequenced by immunoSEQ multiplex PCR, and TCRdb holds only the in-frame ones, with some missing. Of over 80,000 clones listed, approximately 73% were seen once; the top ten hold more than 3%. Sequencing was carried out using PBMCs. The receptor set was obtained from a man aged 35 to 55 in good health and CMV-seronegative.

The rearrangement joins TRBV27 to TRBJ1-5; D gene uncertain. Germline values: CDR1 MNHEY, CDR2 SMNVEV (reference sequence). Trimming pared 3 bases from V and 1 base from J, leaving 7 bases between. This CDR3 spans 14 amino acids. In DNA, the CDR3 is TGTGCCAGCAGTTTCCACAAGAGCAATCAGCCCCAGCATTTT. The encoded protein is CASSFHKSNQPQHF.

As for this clone: Only one base separates this from a far larger clonotype, so it likely reflects a read error. V gene TRBV27 combines with J gene TRBJ1-1, with 8 bases identical to TRBD1. Germline V gene sequence: CDR1 MNHEY, CDR2 SMNVEV (reference sequence). This CDR3 comprises 14 residues. Trimming took 4 bases from V and 4 from J; bases not matched to a gene: 5. The CDR3 loop reads CASSSLRGPTEAFF. In nucleotides, the CDR3 is TGTGCCAGCAGTTCGCTCAGGGGGCCCACTGAAGCTTTCTTT.